This T cell receptor (beta chain) was recovered during a study of blood T cells in healthy people across ages. Notes on the study in general: Possibly confounding the expanded clonotype changes was the fact that donor CMV status was unknown.

Germline V gene data show CDR1 as SGDLS and CDR2 as YYNGEE. The CDR3 extends over 16 amino acids. Trimming took off 4 bases at V and 4 bases at J, with 18 bases between the two ends. The second PCR ran about 6 to 11 cycles with a sample-barcoded 5' primer and J-beta primers. Via MiXCR, TCRdb re-called the 5' RACE reads, giving one row per CDR3 protein. The repertoire holds roughly 1,100,000 distinct CDR3 sequences, with around 25% as singletons. This clonotype occurred a few times. No antigen is known for it. This same sample was also taken into another study, of T cells of mothers and their children.

The source material was blood. This sequence was found in a girl aged 2-15 years in good health. The V call is TRBV9, the J call TRBJ1-3; D is possibly TRBD1 (6 bases). This chain's CDR3 is CASSPGQRARGNTIYF. CDR3 nucleotides: TGTGCCAGCAGCCCCGGACAGCGAGCGCGAGGAAACACCATATATTTT.